The TCR beta chain under discussion was sequenced for a study of T cells after posttransplantation cyclophosphamide. Germline V gene lookup returns CDR1 LNHDA and CDR2 SQIVND (reference sequence). Between the trimmed V and J ends, which lost 3 bases and 0 bases, there was a span of 8 bases. The CDR3 consists of 14 residues. Busulfan-fludarabine conditioning, marrow transplant, and cyclophosphamide on days +3 and +4 were administered. This clone was detected ten times or more. The repertoire was sequenced with immunoSEQ multiplex PCR; TCRdb's copy has only in-frame clones and lacks some. In total the sample includes about 14,000 clones, none of them seen once.

The sample in question was PBMCs, obtained more than 1,000 days after allogeneic stem cell transplant with posttransplant cyclophosphamide. V and J are TRBV19 and TRBJ1-2; possibly TRBD1 for D (5 bases). The clonotype originates from a female patient in her thirties or forties who received an allogeneic stem cell transplant from a related donor, was CMV-positive, and had no GVHD. The graft donor may account for some of the T cells. The chain's CDR3 is CASSILTANYGYTF. The CDR3 DNA is TGTGCCAGTAGTATTTTGACAGCTAACTATGGCTACACCTTC.